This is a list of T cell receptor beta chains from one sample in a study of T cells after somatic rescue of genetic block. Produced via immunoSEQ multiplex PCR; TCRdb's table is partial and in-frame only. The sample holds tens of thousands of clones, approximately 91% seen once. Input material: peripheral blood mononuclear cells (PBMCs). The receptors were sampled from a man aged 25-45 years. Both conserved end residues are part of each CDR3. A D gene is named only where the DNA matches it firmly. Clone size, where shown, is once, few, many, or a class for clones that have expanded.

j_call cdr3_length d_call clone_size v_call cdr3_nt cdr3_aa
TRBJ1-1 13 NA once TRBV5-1 TGCGCCAGCAGCTCCACCGGGGGTACTGAAGCTTTCTTT CASSSTGGTEAFF
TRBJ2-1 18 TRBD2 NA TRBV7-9 TGTGCCAGCAGCCAACCTCGGTCAGCGGGAGGGTTGTACAATGAGCAGTTCTTC CASSQPRSAGGLYNEQFF
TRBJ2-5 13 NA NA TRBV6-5 TGTGCCAGCAGGGTCGCGGGCGGAGAGACCCAGTACTTC CASRVAGGETQYF
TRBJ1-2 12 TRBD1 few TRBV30 TGTGCCTGGACGGGACAGGGGTTTGGCTACACCTTC CAWTGQGFGYTF
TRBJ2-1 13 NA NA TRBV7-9 TGTGCCAGCAGCATTGACAATAACAATGAGCAGTTCTTC CASSIDNNNEQFF
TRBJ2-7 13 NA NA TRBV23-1 TGCGCCAGCAGTCTCGGGGCCTCCCACGAGCAGTACTTC CASSLGASHEQYF
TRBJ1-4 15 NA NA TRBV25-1 TGTGCCAGCAGTGAATGGGGGAGCCCTAATGAAAAACTGTTTTTT CASSEWGSPNEKLFF
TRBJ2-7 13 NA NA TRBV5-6 TGTGCCAGCAGCTTAAGGGTACAGGACGAGCAGTACTTC CASSLRVQDEQYF
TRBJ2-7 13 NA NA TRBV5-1 TGCGCCAGCAGCTTGGGGCAGTCCTACGAGCAGTACTTC CASSLGQSYEQYF
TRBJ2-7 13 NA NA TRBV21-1 TGTGCCAGCAGTCGCAGGGCCGCCTACGAGCAGTACTTC CASSRRAAYEQYF
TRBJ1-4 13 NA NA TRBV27 TGTGCCAGCAGTCAACAAAACACTGAAAAACTGTTTTTT CASSQQNTEKLFF
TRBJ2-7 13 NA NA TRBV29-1 TGCAGCGTTCTTTGGCAGGACTCCTACGAGCAGTACTTC CSVLWQDSYEQYF
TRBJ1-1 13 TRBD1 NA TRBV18 TGTGCCAGCTCACGAACAGGGGACACTGAAGCTTTCTTT CASSRTGDTEAFF
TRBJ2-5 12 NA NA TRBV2 TGTGCCAGCAGTTTGAGCAAAGAGACCCAGTACTTC CASSLSKETQYF
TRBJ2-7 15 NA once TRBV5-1 TGCGCCAGCAGACTCTCGGGGGTTCGGAGCTACGAGCAGTACTTC CASRLSGVRSYEQYF
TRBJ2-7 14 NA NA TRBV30 TGTGCCTGGAGTGTAGGAGTCATGGCCTACGAGCAGTACTTC CAWSVGVMAYEQYF